This T cell receptor beta chain was documented in a study of blood T cell repertoires in COVID-19. Study-level information: COVID-19 samples from acute and convalescent phases originated in the United States, Italy and Spain. Sources were T cells, B-cell-depleted T cells, or PBMCs; the material itself was cDNA or gDNA.

Germline values: CDR1 LNHDA, CDR2 SQIVND (reference sequence). The V and J ends lost 5 bases and 5 bases, in that order; junction bases with no gene match: 4. The CDR3 loop spans 15 amino acids. Method: immunoSEQ multiplex PCR; TCRdb's copy keeps in-frame clones and lacks some. The table includes around 70,000 clones, roughly 80% detected once. Sequences were obtained from peripheral blood. The chain has TRBV19 and TRBJ2-5; 14 positions match TRBD2. The TCR comes from a man aged 70 or older who had recovered from COVID-19. The CDR3 sequence is CASSSGTSGSETQYF. For the CDR3, the DNA is TGTGCCAGTAGTTCCGGGACTAGCGGGAGTGAGACCCAGTACTTC.